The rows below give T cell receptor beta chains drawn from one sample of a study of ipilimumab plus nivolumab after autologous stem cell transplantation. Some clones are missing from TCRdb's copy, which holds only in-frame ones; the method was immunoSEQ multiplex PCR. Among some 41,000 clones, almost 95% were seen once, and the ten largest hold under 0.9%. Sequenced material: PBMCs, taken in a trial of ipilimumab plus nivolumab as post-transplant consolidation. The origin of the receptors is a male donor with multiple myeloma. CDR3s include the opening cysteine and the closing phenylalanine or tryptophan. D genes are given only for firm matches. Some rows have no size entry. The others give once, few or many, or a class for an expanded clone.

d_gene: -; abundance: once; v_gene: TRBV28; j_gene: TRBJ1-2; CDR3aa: CASSFNFADGGRARYGYTF; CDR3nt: TGTGCCAGCAGTTTTAACTTTGCCGACGGGGGGAGGGCCCGCTATGGCTACACCTTC
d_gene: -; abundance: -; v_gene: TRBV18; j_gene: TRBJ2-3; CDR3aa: CASSLAILGFSTDTQYF; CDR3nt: TGTGCCAGCTCACTAGCCATATTGGGCTTTAGCACAGATACGCAGTATTTT
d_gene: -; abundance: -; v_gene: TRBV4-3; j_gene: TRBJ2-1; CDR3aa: CASSETQWYEQFF; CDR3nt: TGCGCCAGCAGCGAAACCCAGTGGTATGAGCAGTTCTTC
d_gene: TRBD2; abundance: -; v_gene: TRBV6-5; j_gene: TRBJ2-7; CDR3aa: CASSYGTSGYEQYF; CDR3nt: TGTGCCAGCAGTTACGGGACTAGCGGCTACGAGCAGTACTTC
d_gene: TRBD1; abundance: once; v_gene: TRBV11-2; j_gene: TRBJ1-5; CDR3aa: CASSFAIGGRGVNNQPQHF; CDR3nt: TGTGCCAGCAGCTTCGCTATAGGGGGCCGAGGGGTGAACAATCAGCCCCAGCATTTT
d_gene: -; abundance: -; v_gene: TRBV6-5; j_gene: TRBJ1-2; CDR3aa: CASSYLQEWGYTF; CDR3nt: TGTGCCAGCAGTTACTTACAGGAGTGGGGCTACACCTTC
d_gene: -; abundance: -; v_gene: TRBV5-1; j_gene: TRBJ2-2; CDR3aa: CASSWYGDKTGELFF; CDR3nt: TGCGCCAGCAGCTGGTACGGGGACAAGACCGGGGAGCTGTTTTTT
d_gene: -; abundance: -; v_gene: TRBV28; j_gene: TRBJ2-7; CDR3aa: CAISKPGRTYEQYF; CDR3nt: TGTGCCATTTCAAAGCCGGGACGGACCTACGAGCAGTACTTC
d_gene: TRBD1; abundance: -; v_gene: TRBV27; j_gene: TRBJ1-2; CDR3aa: CASSLSSGTGDYGYTF; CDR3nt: TGTGCCAGCAGTTTAAGCTCTGGGACAGGGGACTATGGCTACACCTTC
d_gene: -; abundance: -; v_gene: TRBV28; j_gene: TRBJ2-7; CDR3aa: CASSFSGKRAYEQYF; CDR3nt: TGTGCCAGCAGTTTCTCAGGGAAGCGGGCTTACGAGCAGTACTTC
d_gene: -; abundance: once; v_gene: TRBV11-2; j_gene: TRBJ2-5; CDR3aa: CASSLGPSSETQYF; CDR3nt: TGTGCCAGCAGCTTAGGTCCTAGCAGCGAGACCCAGTACTTC
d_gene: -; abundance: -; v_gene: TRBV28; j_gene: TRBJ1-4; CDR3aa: CASSIRTLNAKLFF; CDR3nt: TGTGCCAGCAGTATCCGGACCCTTAATGCAAAACTGTTTTTT
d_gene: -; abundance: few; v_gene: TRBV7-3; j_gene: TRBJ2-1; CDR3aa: CASSRRDYNEQFF; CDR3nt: TGTGCCAGCAGCCGCCGGGACTACAATGAGCAGTTCTTC
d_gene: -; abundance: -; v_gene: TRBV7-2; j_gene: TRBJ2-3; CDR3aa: CASSSTGGSTDTQYF; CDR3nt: TGTGCCAGCAGTTCCACTGGCGGTAGCACAGATACGCAGTATTTT
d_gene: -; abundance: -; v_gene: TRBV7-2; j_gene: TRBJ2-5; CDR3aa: CASSLGRAQETQYF; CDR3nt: TGTGCCAGCAGCTTAGGGAGGGCTCAAGAGACCCAGTACTTC
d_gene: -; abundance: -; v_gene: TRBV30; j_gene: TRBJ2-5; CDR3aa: CAWSTPYSYQETQYF; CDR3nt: TGTGCCTGGAGTACCCCCTATAGCTACCAAGAGACCCAGTACTTC
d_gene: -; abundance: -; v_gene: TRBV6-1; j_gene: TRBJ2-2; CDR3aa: CASSEREQADSGELFF; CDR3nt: TGTGCCAGCAGTGAAAGGGAACAGGCCGACTCCGGGGAGCTGTTTTTT
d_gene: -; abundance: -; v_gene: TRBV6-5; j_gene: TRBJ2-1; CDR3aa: CASSYGRGGLYNEQFF; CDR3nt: TGTGCCAGCAGTTACGGTAGGGGGGGCCTCTACAATGAGCAGTTCTTC
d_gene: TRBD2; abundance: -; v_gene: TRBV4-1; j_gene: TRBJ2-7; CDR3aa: CASSQGDGTSGSYEQYF; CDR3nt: TGCGCCAGCAGCCAAGGGGACGGGACTAGCGGCTCCTACGAGCAGTACTTC
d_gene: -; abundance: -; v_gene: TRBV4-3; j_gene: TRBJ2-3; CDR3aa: CASSQDPMTSTDTQYF; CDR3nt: TGCGCCAGCAGCCAAGACCCGATGACTAGCACAGATACGCAGTATTTT
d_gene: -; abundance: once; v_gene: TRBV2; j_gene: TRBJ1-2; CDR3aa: CASSTTGQEGYTF; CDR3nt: TGTGCCAGCAGTACAACAGGGCAGGAGGGCTACACCTTC
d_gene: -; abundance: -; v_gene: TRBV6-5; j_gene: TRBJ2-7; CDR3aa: CASRWRTDGPSEQYF; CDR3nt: TGTGCCAGCAGATGGAGGACAGACGGGCCCTCCGAGCAGTACTTC
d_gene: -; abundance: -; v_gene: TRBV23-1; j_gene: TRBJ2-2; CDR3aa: CASSQSRPGELFF; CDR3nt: TGCGCCAGCAGTCAATCAAGGCCGGGGGAGCTGTTTTTT
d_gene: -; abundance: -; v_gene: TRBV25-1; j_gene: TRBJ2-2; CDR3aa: CASSENYQRELFF; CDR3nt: TGTGCCAGCAGTGAAAATTACCAAAGGGAGCTGTTTTTT
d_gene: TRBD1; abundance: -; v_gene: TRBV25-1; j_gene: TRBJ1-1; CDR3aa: CASSDPGTGDTEAFF; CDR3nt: TGTGCCAGCAGTGACCCCGGGACAGGGGACACTGAAGCTTTCTTT
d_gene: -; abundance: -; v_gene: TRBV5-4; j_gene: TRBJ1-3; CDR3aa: CASSFGPSRLTSGNTIYF; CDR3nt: TGTGCCAGCAGCTTTGGCCCCTCCCGGCTCACCTCTGGAAACACCATATATTTT
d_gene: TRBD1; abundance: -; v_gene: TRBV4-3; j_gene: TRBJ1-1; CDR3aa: CASSLGTGVNTEAFF; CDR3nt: TGCGCCAGCAGCCTAGGGACAGGAGTGAACACTGAAGCTTTCTTT
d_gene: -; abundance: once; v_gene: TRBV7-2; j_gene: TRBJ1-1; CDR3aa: CASSLVGLNTEAFF; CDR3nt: TGTGCCAGCAGCTTAGTAGGGTTGAACACTGAAGCTTTCTTT
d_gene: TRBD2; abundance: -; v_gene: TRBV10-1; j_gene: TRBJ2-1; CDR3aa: CASSDVGGDFYNEQFF; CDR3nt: TGCGCCAGCAGTGATGTGGGGGGGGATTTCTACAATGAGCAGTTCTTC
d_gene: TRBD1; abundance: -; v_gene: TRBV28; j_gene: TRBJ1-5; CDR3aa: CASSLFLGQGHQPQHF; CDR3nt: TGTGCCAGCAGTTTATTTTTGGGACAGGGCCATCAGCCCCAGCATTTT
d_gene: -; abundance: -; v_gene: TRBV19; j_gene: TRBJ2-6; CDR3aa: CASSPHPDSTPSSGANVLTF; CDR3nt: TGTGCCAGTAGTCCCCATCCCGACAGTACACCGAGCTCTGGGGCCAACGTCCTGACTTTC
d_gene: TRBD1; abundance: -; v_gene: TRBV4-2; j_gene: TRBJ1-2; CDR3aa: CASSPGQGNIYGYTF; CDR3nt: TGTGCCAGCAGCCCCGGACAGGGAAACATCTATGGCTACACCTTC
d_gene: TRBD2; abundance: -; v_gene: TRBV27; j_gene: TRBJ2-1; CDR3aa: CASSLSGGFGQFF; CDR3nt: TGTGCCAGCAGTTTATCCGGGGGGTTCGGGCAGTTCTTC
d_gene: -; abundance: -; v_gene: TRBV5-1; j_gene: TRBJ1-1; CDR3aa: CASSLTVNRNTEAFF; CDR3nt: TGCGCCAGCAGCTTGACCGTAAACAGGAACACTGAAGCTTTCTTT
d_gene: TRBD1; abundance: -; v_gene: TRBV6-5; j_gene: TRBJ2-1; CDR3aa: CASSYSRQGYNEQFF; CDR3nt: TGTGCCAGCAGTTACTCGAGACAGGGTTACAATGAGCAGTTCTTC
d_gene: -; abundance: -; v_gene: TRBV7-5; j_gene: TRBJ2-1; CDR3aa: CVRSLVGAPYNEQFF; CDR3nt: TGTGTCAGAAGCTTAGTCGGGGCACCCTACAATGAGCAGTTCTTC
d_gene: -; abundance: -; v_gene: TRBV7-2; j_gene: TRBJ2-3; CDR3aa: CASSLGGQGTDTQYF; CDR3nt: TGTGCCAGCAGCTTAGGGGGGCAGGGCACAGATACGCAGTATTTT
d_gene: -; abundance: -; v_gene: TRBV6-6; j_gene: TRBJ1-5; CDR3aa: CASSSFGAAQPQHF; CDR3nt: TGTGCCAGCAGTTCATTCGGGGCGGCTCAGCCCCAGCATTTT
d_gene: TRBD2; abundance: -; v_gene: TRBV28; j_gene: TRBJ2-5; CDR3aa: CASSSRLAGAQETQYF; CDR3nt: TGTGCCAGCAGTTCAAGGCTAGCGGGGGCCCAAGAGACCCAGTACTTC
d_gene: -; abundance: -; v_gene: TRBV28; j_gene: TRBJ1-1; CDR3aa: CASSFLGMGTEAFF; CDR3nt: TGTGCCAGCAGTTTTTTGGGGATGGGAACTGAAGCTTTCTTT
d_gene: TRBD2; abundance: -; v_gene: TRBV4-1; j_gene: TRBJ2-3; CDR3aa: CASSQDVAGADTQYF; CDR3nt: TGCGCCAGCAGCCAAGATGTAGCGGGGGCAGATACGCAGTATTTT
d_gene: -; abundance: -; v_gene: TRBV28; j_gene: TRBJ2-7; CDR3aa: CASSQSRWGRRNSYEQYF; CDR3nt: TGTGCCAGCAGCCAAAGCCGGTGGGGGCGGCGGAACTCCTACGAGCAGTACTTC